Described below is a single TCR beta chain sequence and its context. The specificity of this receptor is unknown. There are no base qualities to consult, and no much larger clone falls within one base. This sample stems from a study of tumor-infiltrating lymphocytes in primary liver carcinoma (dated by TCRdb to 2017 to 2019). Turning to the overall study: Hepatocellular carcinoma (four) or combined HCC and intrahepatic cholangiocarcinoma (one) was present in the five patients, who were three men and two women aged 30 to 69 years. High reproducibility was observed for the technical replicate repertoires, with mean shared-clone rates around 0.9 and correlation coefficients above 0.98. Each sample produced roughly 3.5 to 7.13 million productive TCRbeta reads, and read depth showed no significant difference between tissue types. Across five regions of each liver tumor, along with adjacent normal tissue and blood, the study brought together TCRbeta repertoire sequencing, expression microarrays and whole-exome sequencing. To link TCRbeta repertoire diversity with the local molecular phenotype, the approximately 23 tumor region samples were profiled using Agilent mRNA microarrays. A total of 35 specimens from 5 patients underwent TCRbeta repertoire sequencing, comprising around 25 tumor regions, 5 adjacent noncancerous liver tissues and 5 peripheral blood samples. The five patients had tumors staged T1-T3 N0M0, with maximum diameters ranging from about 4.2 to 11 cm. The full study reports these points: Pairs of tumor regions showed greater repertoire overlap (mean around 35%) than tumor-adjacent pairs (roughly 17%) or tumor-blood pairs (about 14%), which is consistent with antigen-driven expansion. Because only the TCR beta chain was sequenced and unpaired alpha chains were not captured, true repertoire diversity is likely underestimated. A significantly larger repertoire fraction was made up by the top 250 clones in tumors than in blood (p = 0.039). Only about 7-24% of top clones were found in all five regions of a tumor, suggesting spatial heterogeneity of tumor-infiltrating T cells. With just four to six patients in the study, the authors point out that the findings should be validated in a larger study. Bulk unsorted samples precluded comparing CD4+ and CD8+ T cell repertoires.

There are 19 amino acids in the CDR3, from cysteine to phenylalanine inclusive. Only the CDR3 part of the read is kept: 57 bases, read in frame from the first base. From the germline V gene (reference sequence), CDR1 is SGHNT and CDR2 is YYREEE. A constant-region primer and ProtoScript II reverse transcriptase were used to reverse-transcribe TCRbeta-specific cDNA from roughly 0.5 ug total RNA. Three nested multiplex PCR rounds, following a slightly modified ARM-PCR procedure, were used to build the TCRbeta libraries. Each of the first two PCR rounds ran for approximately 9 cycles and used multiplex TRBV1-TRBV30 forward primers together with a Cbeta reverse primer. A final 25-cycle PCR with Deep VentR polymerase added sample barcodes and Illumina adapters. Amplicons of 200-500 bp were gel-purified with a QIAquick gel extraction kit before sequencing. The TCRbeta amplicons were sequenced with 250-bp paired-end reads on an Illumina HiSeq 2500. The source study handled its data this way. Reads were quality-trimmed with Trimmomatic v0.33, and paired reads were merged with FLASH v1.2.11 to recover full CDR3 sequences. MiGEC v1.2.1b assigned V, D and J germline segments to the rearranged TCRbeta sequences. VDJtools v1.0.0 computed clonotype statistics and Shannon-Wiener diversity indices. Except for diversity analysis, only the 250 most abundant clonotypes of each sample were used in subsequent analyses to reduce sampling bias. The raw public data were reprocessed by TCRdb itself: fastp quality trimming at Q25, MiXCR clonotype calling, in-frame beta chains only. CDR3 protein sequences are deduplicated, and each keeps its most common genes and DNA. The V and J calls here are based on TCRdb, not the publication. Present in this sample are about 190,000 distinct CDR3 sequences, around four fifths of which were seen just once. Of the sample, approximately 18% is held by the ten largest clones.

Without any cell sorting, total RNA and DNA were co-extracted from roughly 20-30 mg of bulk tissue using the AllPrep DNA/RNA mini kit. Between November 2015 and 2016, a few patients in China with histopathologically diagnosed primary liver carcinoma had surgical resection. At the time of sampling, the patients had chronic HBV infection and had not received any treatment. Five spatially separated regions were sampled per tumor: superior, inferior, left-lateral and right-lateral poles, plus the tumor centre. Histology showed that every tumor sample contained more than 80% viable tumor cells. Fresh tumor and adjacent tissue pieces were bisected; one half was stored in RNAlater at -80°C, the other sent for histology.

The chain uses TRBV5-4 and TRBJ2-2, with 12 middle bases fitting TRBD2. The TCR comes from a man between 40 and 49 years old with primary liver carcinoma and hepatitis B virus infection. The material sequenced was tumor tissue from primary liver carcinoma. The nucleotide sequence is TGTATCAGCAGTGATCCGGGACTAGCGGGTTTCGCGAACACCGGGGAGCTGTTTTTT. Translated, it gives CISSDPGLAGFANTGELFF.